This T cell receptor beta chain originates from a study of blood T cell repertoires in COVID-19. Study context: COVID-19 samples collected from the United States, Italy and Spain covered acute and convalescent phases. PBMCs, B-cell-depleted T cells, or T cells were the source of the cDNA or gDNA that made up the material.

This CDR3 comprises 15 residues. V lost 6 bases and J lost 5, with 19 bases in between. CDR1 is MNHEY and CDR2 is SVGAGI in the germline V gene. The authors' processing: Estimated nucleated cell counts came from reference gene primer amplification. Clones were read by immunoSEQ multiplex PCR, and TCRdb kept only the in-frame ones, dropping some. V and J calls and clone size are as listed in that table; D and trimming were resolved from the DNA. The table includes about 170,000 clones, about 85% detected once. Those enrolled in Seattle joined during active infection and were followed longitudinally afterward.

The chain recombines TRBV6-5 with TRBJ1-2; D remains unclear. Input material: peripheral blood. The sequence derives from an elderly man with COVID-19, enrolled during active disease. The CDR3 loop is CASSPYAFNSYGYTF. As DNA, the CDR3 is TGTGCCAGCAGCCCGTATGCCTTTAACTCATATGGCTACACCTTC.